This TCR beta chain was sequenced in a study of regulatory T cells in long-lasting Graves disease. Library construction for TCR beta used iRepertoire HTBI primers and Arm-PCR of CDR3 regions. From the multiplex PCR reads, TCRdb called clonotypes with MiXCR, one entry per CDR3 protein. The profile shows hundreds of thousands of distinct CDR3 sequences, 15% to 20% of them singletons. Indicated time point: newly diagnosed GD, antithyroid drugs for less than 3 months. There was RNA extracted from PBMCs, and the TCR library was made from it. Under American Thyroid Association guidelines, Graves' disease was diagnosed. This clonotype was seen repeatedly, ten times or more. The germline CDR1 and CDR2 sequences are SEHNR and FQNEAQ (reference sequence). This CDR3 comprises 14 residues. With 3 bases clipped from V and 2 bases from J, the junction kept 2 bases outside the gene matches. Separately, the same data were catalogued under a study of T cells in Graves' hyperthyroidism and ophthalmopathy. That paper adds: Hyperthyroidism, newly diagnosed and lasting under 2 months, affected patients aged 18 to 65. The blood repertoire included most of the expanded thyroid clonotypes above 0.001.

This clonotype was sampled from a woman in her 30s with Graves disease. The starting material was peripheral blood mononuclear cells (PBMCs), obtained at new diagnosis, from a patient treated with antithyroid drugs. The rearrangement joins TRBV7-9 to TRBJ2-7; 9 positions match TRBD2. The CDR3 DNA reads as TGTGCCAGCAGCTTCGCGGGAGGGCCCTACGAGCAGTACTTC. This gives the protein CASSFAGGPYEQYF.